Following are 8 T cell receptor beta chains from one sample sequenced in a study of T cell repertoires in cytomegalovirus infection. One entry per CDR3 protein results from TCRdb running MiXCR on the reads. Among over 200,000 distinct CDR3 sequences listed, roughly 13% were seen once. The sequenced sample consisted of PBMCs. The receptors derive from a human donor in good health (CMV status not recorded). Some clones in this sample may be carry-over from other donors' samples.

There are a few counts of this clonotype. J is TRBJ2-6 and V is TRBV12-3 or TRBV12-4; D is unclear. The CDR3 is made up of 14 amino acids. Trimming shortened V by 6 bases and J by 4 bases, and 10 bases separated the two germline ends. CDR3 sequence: CASSPVTGANVLTF. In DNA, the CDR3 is TGTGCCAGCAGCCCCGTTACCGGGGCCAACGTCCTGACTTTC.

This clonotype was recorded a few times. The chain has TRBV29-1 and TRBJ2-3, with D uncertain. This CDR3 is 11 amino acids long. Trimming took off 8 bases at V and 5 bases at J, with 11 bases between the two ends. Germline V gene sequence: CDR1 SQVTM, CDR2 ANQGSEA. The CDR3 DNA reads TGCAGCCCTAAAAAGGGAGATACGCAGTATTTT. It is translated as CSPKKGDTQYF.

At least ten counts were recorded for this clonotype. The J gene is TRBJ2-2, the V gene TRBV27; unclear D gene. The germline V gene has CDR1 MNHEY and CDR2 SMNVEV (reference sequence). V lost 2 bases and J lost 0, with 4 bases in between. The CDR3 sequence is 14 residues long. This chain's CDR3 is CASSLTANTGELFF. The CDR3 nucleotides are TGTGCCAGCAGTTTAACTGCGAACACCGGGGAGCTGTTTTTT.

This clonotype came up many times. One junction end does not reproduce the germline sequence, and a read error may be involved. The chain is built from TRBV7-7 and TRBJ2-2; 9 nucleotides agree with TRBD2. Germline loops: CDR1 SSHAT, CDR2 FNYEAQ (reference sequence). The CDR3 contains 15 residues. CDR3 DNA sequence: TGTGCTAGCAGCTTATGGCGGGAGGGCACCGGGGAGCTGTTTTTT. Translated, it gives CASSLWREGTGELFF.

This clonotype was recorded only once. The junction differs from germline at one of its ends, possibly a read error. The CDR3 sequence: CASSPTRQTGTSNRPQHF. CDR3 nucleotide sequence: TGTGCCAGCAGCCCCACGCGGCAGACAGGGACTAGCAATCGGCCCCAGCATTTT. The chain combines TRBV6-1 with TRBJ1-5; 7 bases map to TRBD1. The CDR3 consists of 18 residues. In germline, CDR1 is MNHNS, CDR2 SASEGT.

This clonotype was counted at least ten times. This CDR3 reads CASSPTGRGNNEQFF. For the CDR3, the DNA is TGTGCCAGCAGCCCGACGGGAAGGGGTAACAATGAGCAGTTCTTC. The chain employs TRBV7-2 and TRBJ2-1; perhaps D is TRBD1 or TRBD2 (5 bases each). Trimming left V 5 bases short and J 5 bases short, with 16 bases between. Germline values: CDR1 SGHTA, CDR2 FQGNSA. This CDR3 contains 15 residues. Together with reference TRBV7-2 and TRBJ2-1, the CDR3 gives the full variable domain: GAGVSQSPSNKVTEKGKDVELRCDPISGHTALYWYRQSLGQGLEFLIYFQGNSAPDKSGLPSDRFSAERTGGSVSTLTIQRTQQEDSAVYLCASSPTGRGNNEQFFGPGTRLTVL.

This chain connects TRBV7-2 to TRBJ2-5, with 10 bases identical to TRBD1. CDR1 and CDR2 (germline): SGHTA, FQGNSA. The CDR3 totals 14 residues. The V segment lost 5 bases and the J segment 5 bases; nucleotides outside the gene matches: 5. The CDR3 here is CASSTGTGVETQYF. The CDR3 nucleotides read TGTGCCAGCAGCACCGGGACAGGGGTCGAGACCCAGTACTTC.

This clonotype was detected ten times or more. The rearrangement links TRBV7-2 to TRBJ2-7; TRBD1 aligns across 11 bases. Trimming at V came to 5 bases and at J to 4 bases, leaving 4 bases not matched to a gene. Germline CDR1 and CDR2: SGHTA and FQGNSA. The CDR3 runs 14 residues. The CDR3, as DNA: TGTGCCAGCAGCATGGGACAGGGGGTATACGAGCAGTACTTC. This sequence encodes CASSMGQGVYEQYF.